This T cell receptor beta chain was retrieved from a study of T-cell memory formation after mild COVID-19. This clonotype has a count of ten or more. MiXCR, run by TCRdb on the 5' RACE reads, gives a single entry per CDR3 protein. The table shows some 150,000 distinct CDR3 sequences, with about 6.1% occurring only once. The germline CDR1 and CDR2 sequences are KGHDR and SFDVKD. This CDR3 is built from 14 residues. V was cut by 0 bases and J by 4 bases, with 6 bases left in between. Sequenced material: PBMCs or a T cell subset sorted from them (not recorded which). The rearrangement joins TRBV24-1 to TRBJ2-1; D unclear. This clonotype originated in an adult woman who had mild COVID-19 (a few samples of this study predate the infection). Cell type and time point are not known. CDR3: CATSDLALYNEQFF. CDR3 DNA: TGTGCCACCAGTGATTTGGCACTGTACAATGAGCAGTTCTTC.